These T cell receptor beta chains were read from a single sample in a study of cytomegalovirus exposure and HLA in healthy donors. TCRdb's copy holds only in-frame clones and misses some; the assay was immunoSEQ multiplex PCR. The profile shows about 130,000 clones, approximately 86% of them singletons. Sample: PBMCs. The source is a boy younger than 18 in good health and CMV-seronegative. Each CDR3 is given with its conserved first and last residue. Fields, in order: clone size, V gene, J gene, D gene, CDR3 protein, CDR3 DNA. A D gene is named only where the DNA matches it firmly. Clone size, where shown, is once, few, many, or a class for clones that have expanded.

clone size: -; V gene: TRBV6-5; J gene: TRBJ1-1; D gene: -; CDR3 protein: CASSYSRVNTEAFF; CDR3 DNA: TGTGCCAGCAGTTACTCGAGAGTTAACACTGAAGCTTTCTTT
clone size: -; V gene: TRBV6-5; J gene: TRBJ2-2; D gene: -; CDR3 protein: CASSSRVGGELFF; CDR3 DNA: TGTGCCAGCAGTTCGAGGGTGGGAGGGGAGCTGTTTTTT
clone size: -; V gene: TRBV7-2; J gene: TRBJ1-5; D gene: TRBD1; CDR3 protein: CASSSWTGGLLNQPQHF; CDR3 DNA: TGTGCCAGCAGCTCCTGGACAGGGGGCTTACTCAATCAGCCCCAGCATTTT
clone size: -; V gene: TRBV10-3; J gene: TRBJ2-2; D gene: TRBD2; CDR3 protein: CAISESATGGTAGELFF; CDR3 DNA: TGTGCCATCAGTGAGTCGGCGACGGGAGGGACCGCCGGGGAGCTGTTTTTT
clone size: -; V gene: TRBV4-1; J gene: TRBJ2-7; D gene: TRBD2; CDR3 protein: CASSKSGSYEQYF; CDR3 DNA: TGCGCCAGCAGCAAAAGCGGGAGCTACGAGCAGTACTTC
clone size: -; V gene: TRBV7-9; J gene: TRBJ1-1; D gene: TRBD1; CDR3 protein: CASSDSTGDLTEAFF; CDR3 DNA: TGTGCCAGCAGCGACTCGACAGGGGACCTTACTGAAGCTTTCTTT
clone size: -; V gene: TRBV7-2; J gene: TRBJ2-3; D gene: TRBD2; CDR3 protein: CASSSSGGPPDDTQYF; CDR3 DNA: TGTGCCAGCAGCTCTAGCGGGGGGCCCCCTGACGATACGCAGTATTTT
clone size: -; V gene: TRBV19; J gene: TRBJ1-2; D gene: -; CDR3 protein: CASSSALANYGYTF; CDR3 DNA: TGTGCCAGTAGTTCTGCGTTAGCTAACTATGGCTACACCTTC
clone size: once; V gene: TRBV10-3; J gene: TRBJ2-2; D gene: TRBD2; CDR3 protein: CAIWGGDSNTGELFF; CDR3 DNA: TGTGCCATCTGGGGAGGGGATTCGAACACCGGGGAGCTGTTTTTT
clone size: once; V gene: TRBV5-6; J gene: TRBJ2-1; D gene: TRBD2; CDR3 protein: CASSLQRGGGNEQFF; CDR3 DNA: TGTGCCAGCAGCTTGCAACGGGGGGGCGGGAATGAGCAGTTCTTC
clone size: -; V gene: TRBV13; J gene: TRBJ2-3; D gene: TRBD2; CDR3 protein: CASSLPPLAGKTDTQYF; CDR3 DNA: TGTGCCAGCAGCTTACCCCCCCTAGCGGGAAAAACAGATACGCAGTATTTT
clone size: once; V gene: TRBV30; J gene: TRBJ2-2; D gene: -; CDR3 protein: CAWSRALAGELFF; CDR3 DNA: TGTGCCTGGAGCAGGGCCCTGGCAGGGGAGCTGTTTTTT
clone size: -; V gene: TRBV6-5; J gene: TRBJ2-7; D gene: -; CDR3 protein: CASRIGGYYSYEQYF; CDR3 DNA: TGTGCCAGCAGAATTGGCGGATATTACTCCTACGAGCAGTACTTC
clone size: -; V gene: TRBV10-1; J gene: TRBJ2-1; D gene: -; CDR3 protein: CASSGRNEQFF; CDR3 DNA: TGCGCCAGCAGTGGGCGGAATGAGCAGTTCTTC
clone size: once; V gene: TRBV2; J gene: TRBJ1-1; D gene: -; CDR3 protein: CASSEAGGRGTEAFF; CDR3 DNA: TGTGCCAGCAGTGAAGCAGGAGGGAGGGGGACTGAAGCTTTCTTT
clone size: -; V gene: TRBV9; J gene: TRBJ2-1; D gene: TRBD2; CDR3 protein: CASSVFLAGYEQFF; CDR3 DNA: TGTGCCAGCAGCGTGTTTCTAGCGGGATATGAGCAGTTCTTC
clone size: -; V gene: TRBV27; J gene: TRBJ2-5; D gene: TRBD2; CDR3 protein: CASNRAGPIQETQYF; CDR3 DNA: TGTGCCAGCAATCGAGCGGGACCGATCCAAGAGACCCAGTACTTC
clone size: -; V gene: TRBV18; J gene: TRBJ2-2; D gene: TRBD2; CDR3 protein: CASSPRLAGGPTGELFF; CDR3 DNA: TGTGCCAGCTCACCCCGACTAGCGGGAGGGCCCACCGGGGAGCTGTTTTTT
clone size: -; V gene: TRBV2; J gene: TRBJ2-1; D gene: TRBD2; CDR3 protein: CASTELGSGRGGEQFF; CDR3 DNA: TGTGCCAGCACCGAATTGGGTAGCGGGAGAGGAGGTGAGCAGTTCTTC
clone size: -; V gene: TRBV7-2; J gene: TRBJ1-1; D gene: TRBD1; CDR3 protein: CASSSRQGALVTEAFF; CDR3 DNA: TGTGCCAGCAGCTCACGACAGGGGGCGCTGGTCACTGAAGCTTTCTTT
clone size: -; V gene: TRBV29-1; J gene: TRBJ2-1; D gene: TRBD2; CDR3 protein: CSVEPGLAGYNEQFF; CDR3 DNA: TGCAGCGTTGAACCGGGACTAGCGGGATACAATGAGCAGTTCTTC
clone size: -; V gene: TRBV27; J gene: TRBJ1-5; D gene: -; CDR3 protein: CASMGRYSNQPQHF; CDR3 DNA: TGTGCCAGCATGGGGAGATATAGCAATCAGCCCCAGCATTTT
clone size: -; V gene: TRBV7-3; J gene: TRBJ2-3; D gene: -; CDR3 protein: CASSQTSGTDTQYF; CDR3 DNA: TGTGCCAGCAGCCAAACAAGCGGCACAGATACGCAGTATTTT
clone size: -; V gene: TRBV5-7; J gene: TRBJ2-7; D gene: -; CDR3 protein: CASSQGRATYEQYF; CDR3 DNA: TGTGCCAGCAGCCAGGGAAGGGCCACGTACGAGCAGTACTTC
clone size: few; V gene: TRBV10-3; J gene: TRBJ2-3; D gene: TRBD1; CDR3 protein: CAVGTASTDTQYF; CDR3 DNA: TGTGCCGTCGGGACAGCTAGCACAGATACGCAGTATTTT
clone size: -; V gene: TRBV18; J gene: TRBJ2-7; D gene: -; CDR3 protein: CASSPQGDEQYF; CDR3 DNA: TGTGCCAGCTCACCACAGGGGGACGAGCAGTACTTC
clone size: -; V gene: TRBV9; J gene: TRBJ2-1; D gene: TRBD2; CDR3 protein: CASSVGGSGYSYNEQFF; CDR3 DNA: TGTGCCAGCAGCGTAGGTGGTAGCGGGTACTCCTACAATGAGCAGTTCTTC
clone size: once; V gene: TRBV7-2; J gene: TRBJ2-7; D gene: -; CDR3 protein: CASSSPGLGAYEQYF; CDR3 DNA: TGTGCCAGCAGCTCTCCGGGACTCGGGGCCTACGAGCAGTACTTC
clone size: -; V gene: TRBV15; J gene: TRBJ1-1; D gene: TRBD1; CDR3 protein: CATSPVRGEAFF; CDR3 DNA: TGTGCCACCAGCCCGGTCAGGGGGGAAGCTTTCTTT
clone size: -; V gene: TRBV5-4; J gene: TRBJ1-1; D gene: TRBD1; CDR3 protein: CASSQDRANTEAFF; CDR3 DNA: TGTGCCAGCAGCCAGGACAGGGCGAACACTGAAGCTTTCTTT
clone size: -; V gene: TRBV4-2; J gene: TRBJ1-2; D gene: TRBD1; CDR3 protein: CASSQDPHDRQGTGYTF; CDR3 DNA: TGTGCCAGCAGCCAAGACCCTCACGACAGACAGGGTACGGGCTACACCTTC
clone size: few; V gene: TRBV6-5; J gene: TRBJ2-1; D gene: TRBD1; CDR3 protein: CASSGRDRVQGEQFF; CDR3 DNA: TGTGCCAGCAGTGGCCGGGACAGGGTTCAGGGTGAGCAGTTCTTC
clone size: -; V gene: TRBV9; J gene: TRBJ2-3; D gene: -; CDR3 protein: CASSVTGRTDTQYF; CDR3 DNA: TGTGCCAGCAGCGTTACAGGTCGCACAGATACGCAGTATTTT
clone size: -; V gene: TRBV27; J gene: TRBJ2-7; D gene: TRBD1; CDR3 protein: CASSLTGQGYEQYF; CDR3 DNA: TGTGCCAGCAGTTTAACGGGACAGGGCTACGAGCAGTACTTC
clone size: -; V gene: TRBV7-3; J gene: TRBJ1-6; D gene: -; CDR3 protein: CASSLEGRRGSALHF; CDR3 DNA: TGTGCCAGCAGCTTAGAGGGCAGGCGGGGATCTGCCCTCCACTTT
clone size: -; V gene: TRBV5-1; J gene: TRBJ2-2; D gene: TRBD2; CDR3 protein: CASSPTSGSSTGELFF; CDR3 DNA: TGCGCCAGCAGCCCGACTAGCGGGAGTTCTACCGGGGAGCTGTTTTTT
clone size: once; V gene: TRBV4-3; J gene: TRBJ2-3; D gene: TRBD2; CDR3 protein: CASSQEPQRDPHTQYF; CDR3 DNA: TGCGCCAGCAGCCAAGAACCACAGCGGGACCCTCATACGCAGTATTTT
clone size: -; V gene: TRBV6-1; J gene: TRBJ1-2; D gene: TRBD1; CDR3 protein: CASSEAHLGGPKGYTF; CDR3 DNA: TGTGCCAGCAGTGAAGCGCATCTAGGGGGCCCCAAGGGCTACACCTTC
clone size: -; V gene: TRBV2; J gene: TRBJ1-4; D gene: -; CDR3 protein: CASIARPGVNEKLFF; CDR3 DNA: TGTGCCAGCATCGCCCGACCGGGGGTTAATGAAAAACTGTTTTTT
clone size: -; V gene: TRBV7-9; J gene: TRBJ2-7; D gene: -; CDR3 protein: CASSPGITRSYEQYF; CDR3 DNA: TGTGCCAGCAGCCCAGGAATAACTAGGTCCTACGAGCAGTACTTC
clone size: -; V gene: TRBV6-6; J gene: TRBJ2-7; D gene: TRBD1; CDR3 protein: CASSSDRGPSREQYF; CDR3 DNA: TGTGCCAGCAGTTCCGACAGGGGGCCCTCCCGCGAGCAGTACTTC
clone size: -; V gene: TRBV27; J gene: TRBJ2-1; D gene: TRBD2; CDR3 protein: CASSLGGLAEIEQFF; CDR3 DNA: TGTGCCAGCAGTTTGGGGGGACTAGCGGAAATCGAGCAGTTCTTC
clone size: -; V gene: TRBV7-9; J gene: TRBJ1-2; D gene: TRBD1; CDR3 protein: CASSPGTGTNYGYTF; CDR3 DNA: TGTGCCAGCAGCCCAGGGACAGGGACTAACTATGGCTACACCTTC
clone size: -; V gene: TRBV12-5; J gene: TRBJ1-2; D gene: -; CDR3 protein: CASVSGYYGYTF; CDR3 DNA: TGTGCTAGTGTTTCAGGGTACTATGGCTACACCTTC
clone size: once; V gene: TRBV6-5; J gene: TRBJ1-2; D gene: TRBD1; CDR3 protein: CASSGGQGYGYTF; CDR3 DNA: TGTGCCAGCAGCGGGGGACAGGGATATGGCTACACCTTC
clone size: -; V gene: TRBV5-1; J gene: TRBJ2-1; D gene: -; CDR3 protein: CASSFGGGPADEQFF; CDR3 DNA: TGCGCCAGCAGCTTTGGGGGGGGGCCGGCCGATGAGCAGTTCTTC
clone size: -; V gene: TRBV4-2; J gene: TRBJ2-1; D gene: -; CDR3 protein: CASSLYGLYNEQFF; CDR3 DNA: TGTGCCAGCAGCCTCTACGGACTTTACAATGAGCAGTTCTTC
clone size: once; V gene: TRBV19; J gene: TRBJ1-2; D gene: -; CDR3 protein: CASTLWGLNYGYTF; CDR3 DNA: TGTGCCAGTACCCTGTGGGGGCTGAACTATGGCTACACCTTC
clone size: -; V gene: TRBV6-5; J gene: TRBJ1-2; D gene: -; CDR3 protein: CASSYSNQDGYTF; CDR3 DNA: TGTGCCAGCAGTTACTCGAATCAGGATGGCTACACCTTC
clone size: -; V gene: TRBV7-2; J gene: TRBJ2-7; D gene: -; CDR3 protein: CASSSPTGVWVEQYF; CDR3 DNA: TGTGCCAGCAGCTCCCCGACAGGTGTCTGGGTCGAGCAGTACTTC
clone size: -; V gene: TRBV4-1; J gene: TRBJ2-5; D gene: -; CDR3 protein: CASSQVAVETQYF; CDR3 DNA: TGCGCCAGCAGCCAAGTCGCAGTGGAGACCCAGTACTTC
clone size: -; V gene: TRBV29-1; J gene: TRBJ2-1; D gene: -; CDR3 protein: CSVADNNEQFF; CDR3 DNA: TGCAGCGTGGCCGATAACAATGAGCAGTTCTTC
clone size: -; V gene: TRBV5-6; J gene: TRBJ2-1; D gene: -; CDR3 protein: CASSSIQGNEQFF; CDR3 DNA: TGTGCCAGCAGCTCAATTCAGGGCAATGAGCAGTTCTTC
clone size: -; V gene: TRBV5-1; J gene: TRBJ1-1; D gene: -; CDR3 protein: CASSLGTYLNTEAFF; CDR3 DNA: TGCGCCAGCAGCTTGGGGACATACCTGAACACTGAAGCTTTCTTT